This entry lists 4 T cell receptor beta chains sequenced from one sample in a study. TCRdb fed the RT-PCR reads into MiXCR, producing one record per CDR3 protein. The sample records about 700,000 distinct CDR3 sequences, 12% to 15% being singletons. Input material: memory CD4+ T cells from blood. Receptor source: a female donor in good health, serving as a healthy control.

The chain employs TRBV4-1 and TRBJ2-2; D remains ambiguous. Germline V lookup: CDR1 MGHRA, CDR2 YSYEKL. The CDR3 totals 16 residues. V lost 4 bases and J lost 3, with 15 bases in between. CDR3 region: CASSRGPGLDTGELFF. The CDR3 DNA reads TGCGCCAGCAGCCGAGGACCGGGCCTAGACACCGGGGAGCTGTTTTTT.

This clonotype showed up many times. This chain joins TRBV27 and TRBJ2-3, with 8 bases lining up with TRBD2. The germline CDR1 and CDR2 sequences are MNHEY and SMNVEV (reference sequence). V was clipped by 6 bases and J by 3 bases; unmatched bases: 5. The CDR3 is 14 amino acids. The CDR3 is CASSPGLVTDTQYF. CDR3 sequence (DNA): TGTGCCAGCAGCCCGGGACTAGTGACAGATACGCAGTATTTT.

The chain couples TRBV3-1 to TRBJ2-3; 7 nucleotides agree with TRBD2. Per the germline V gene, CDR1 is LGHDT and CDR2 is YNNKEL (reference sequence). V lost 4 bases and J lost 4; bases outside the gene matches: 5. This CDR3 is 14 amino acids long. DNA of the CDR3: TGTGCCAGCAGCCCGTTGACTAGCTCAGATACGCAGTATTTT. It yields the protein CASSPLTSSDTQYF.

This clonotype has only a few counts. This chain joins TRBV4-2 and TRBJ1-4; TRBD1 matches 8 bases. V dropped 4 bases and J dropped 6; count of bases not matched to a gene: 7. In germline, CDR1 is LGHNA, CDR2 YNFKEQ. This CDR3 comprises 15 residues. The CDR3 nucleotides are TGTGCCAGCAGCCCTGGACAGGGAGGGGATGAAAAACTGTTTTTT. Its translation: CASSPGQGGDEKLFF.